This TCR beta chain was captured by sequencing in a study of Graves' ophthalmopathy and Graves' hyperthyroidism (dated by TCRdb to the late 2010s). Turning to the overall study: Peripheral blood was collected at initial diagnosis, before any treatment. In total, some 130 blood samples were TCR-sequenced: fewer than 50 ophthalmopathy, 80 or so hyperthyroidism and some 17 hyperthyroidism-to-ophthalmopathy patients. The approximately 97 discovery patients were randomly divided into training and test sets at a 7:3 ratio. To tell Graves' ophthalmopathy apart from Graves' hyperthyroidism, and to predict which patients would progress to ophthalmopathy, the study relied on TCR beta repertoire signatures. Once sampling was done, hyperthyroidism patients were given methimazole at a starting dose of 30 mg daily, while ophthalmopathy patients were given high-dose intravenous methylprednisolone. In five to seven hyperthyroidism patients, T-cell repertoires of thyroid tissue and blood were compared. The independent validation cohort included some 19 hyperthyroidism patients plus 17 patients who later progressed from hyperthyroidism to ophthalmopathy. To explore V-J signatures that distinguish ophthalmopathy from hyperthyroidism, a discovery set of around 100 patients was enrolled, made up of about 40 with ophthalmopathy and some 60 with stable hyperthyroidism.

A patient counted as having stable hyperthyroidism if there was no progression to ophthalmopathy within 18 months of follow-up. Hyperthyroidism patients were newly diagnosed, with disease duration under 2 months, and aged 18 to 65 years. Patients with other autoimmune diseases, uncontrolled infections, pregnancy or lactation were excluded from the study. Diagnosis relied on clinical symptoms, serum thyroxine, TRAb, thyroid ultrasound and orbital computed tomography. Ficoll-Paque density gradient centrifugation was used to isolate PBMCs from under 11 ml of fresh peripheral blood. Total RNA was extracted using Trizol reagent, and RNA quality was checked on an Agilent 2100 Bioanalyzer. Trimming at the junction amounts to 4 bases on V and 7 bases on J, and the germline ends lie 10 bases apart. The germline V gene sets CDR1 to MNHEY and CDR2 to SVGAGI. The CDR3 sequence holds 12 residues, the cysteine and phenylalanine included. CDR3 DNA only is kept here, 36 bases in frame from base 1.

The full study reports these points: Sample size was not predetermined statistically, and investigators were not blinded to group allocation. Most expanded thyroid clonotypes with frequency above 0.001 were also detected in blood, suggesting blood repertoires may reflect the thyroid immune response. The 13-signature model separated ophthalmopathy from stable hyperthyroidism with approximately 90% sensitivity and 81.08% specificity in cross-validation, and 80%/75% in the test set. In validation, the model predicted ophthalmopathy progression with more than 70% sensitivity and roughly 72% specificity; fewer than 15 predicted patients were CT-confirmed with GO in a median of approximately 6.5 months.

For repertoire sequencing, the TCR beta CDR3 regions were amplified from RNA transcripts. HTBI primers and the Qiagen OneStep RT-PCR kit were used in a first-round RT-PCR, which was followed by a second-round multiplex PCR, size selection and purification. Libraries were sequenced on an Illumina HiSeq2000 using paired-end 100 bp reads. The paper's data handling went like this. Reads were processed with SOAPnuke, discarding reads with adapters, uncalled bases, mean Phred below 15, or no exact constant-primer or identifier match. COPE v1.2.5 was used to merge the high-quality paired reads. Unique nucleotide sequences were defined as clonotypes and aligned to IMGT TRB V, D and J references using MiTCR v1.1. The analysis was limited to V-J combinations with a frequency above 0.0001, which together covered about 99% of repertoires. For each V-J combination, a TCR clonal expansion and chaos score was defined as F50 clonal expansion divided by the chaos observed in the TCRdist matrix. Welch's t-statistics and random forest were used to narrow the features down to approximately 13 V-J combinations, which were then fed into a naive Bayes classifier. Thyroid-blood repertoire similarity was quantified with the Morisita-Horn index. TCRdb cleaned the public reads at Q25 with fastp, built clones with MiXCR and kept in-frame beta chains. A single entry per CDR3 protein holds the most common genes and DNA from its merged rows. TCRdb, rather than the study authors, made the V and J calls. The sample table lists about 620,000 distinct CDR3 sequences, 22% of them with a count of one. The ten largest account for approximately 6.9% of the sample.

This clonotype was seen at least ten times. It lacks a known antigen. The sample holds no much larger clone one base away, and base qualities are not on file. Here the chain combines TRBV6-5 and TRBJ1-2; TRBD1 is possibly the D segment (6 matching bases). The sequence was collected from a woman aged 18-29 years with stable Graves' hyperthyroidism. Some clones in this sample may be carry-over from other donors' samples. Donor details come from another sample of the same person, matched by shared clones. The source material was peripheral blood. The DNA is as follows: TGTGCCAGCAGTTTCGGACAGACTGGCTACACCTTC. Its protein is CASSFGQTGYTF.